This entry is about one T cell receptor (beta chain). Its antigen is currently unknown. Libraries used 5'RACE template switching adding universal primer site and UMIs. TCRdb re-analyzed the 5' RACE reads; it lists each CDR3 protein once, without DNA. This table holds roughly 350,000 distinct CDR3 sequences. The sample originates from a study of T cells expressing NK-cell markers. Study results and limitations: The HCMV specificity of the expanded NKG2C+ T cell clones stayed unresolved.

This CDR3 spans 15 amino acids. The germline V gene encodes CDR1 SGHAT and CDR2 FQNNGV. Sequencing used blood T cells: a sorted CD56 or NKG2C T cell subset, CD4+ or CD8+ T cells, or bulk PBMC T cells (not recorded which). The chain recombines TRBV11-2 with TRBJ2-2. This receptor was obtained from a man aged 18-70 years in good health. The CDR3 loop is CASSPTVANTGELFF.